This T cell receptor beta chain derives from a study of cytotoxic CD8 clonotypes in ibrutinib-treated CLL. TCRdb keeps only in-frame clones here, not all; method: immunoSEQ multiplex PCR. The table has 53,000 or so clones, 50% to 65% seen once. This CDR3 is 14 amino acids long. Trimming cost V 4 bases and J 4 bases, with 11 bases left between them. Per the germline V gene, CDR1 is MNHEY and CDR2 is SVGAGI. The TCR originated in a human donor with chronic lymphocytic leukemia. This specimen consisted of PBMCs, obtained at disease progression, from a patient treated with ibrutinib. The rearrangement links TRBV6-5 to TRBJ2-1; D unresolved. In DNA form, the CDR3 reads TGTGCCAGCAGTTCCTCCAGAGATTACAATGAGCAGTTCTTC. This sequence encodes CASSSSRDYNEQFF.